These 3 T cell receptor beta chains were all obtained from the same sample, sequenced in a study of blood T cells in healthy people across ages. Combining a sample-barcoded 5' primer with a J-beta primer mix, a second PCR ran for about 7 to 11 cycles. MiXCR was run by TCRdb on the 5' RACE reads, yielding one entry per CDR3 protein. The sample yields roughly 1.6 million distinct CDR3 sequences, around 36% seen once. Sequencing was carried out using blood. The origin of the receptors is a woman aged 25 to 45 in good health.

This rearrangement joins TRBV7-3 to TRBJ2-5; no reliable D call. CDR1 SGHTA and CDR2 FQGTGA come from the germline V gene. With 5 bases removed from V and 11 bases from J, the gap between germline ends came to 33 bases. This CDR3 has 18 amino acids. DNA for the CDR3: TGTGCCAGCAGCGATAAGGCAATAGCTGGTTTCCAAGTCAATGAGCAGTACTTC. Protein sequence: CASSDKAIAGFQVNEQYF.

The chain employs TRBV20-1 and TRBJ2-7; 7 bases agree with TRBD2. The last part of the DNA fits TRBJ2-4 better; the J call may be wrong. The CDR3 covers 16 residues. CDR1 and CDR2 (germline): DFQATT, SNEGSKA (reference sequence). The CDR3 protein is CSARVSLTSTKNIQYF. The CDR3 DNA follows: TGCAGTGCTAGAGTTAGCTTGACTAGCACCAAAAACATTCAGTACTTC.

This clonotype was recorded a few times. CDR3 loop: CASGKEKLNEQFF. The CDR3 DNA follows: TGTGCTAGTGGCAAAGAGAAGCTCAATGAGCAGTTCTTC. The gene calls are TRBV12-5 and TRBJ2-1; D gene ambiguous. From germline, CDR1 is LGHNT and CDR2 FRNRAP. Trimming removed 6 bases at V and 6 bases at J, with 12 bases between. The CDR3 has 13 residues. Full variable domain (outside the CDR3, taken from reference TRBV12-5 and TRBJ2-1): DARVTQTPRHKVTEMGQEVTMRCQPILGHNTVFWYRQTMMQGLELLAYFRNRAPLDDSGMPKDRFSAEMPDATLATLKIQPSEPRDSAVYFCASGKEKLNEQFFGPGTRLTVL.